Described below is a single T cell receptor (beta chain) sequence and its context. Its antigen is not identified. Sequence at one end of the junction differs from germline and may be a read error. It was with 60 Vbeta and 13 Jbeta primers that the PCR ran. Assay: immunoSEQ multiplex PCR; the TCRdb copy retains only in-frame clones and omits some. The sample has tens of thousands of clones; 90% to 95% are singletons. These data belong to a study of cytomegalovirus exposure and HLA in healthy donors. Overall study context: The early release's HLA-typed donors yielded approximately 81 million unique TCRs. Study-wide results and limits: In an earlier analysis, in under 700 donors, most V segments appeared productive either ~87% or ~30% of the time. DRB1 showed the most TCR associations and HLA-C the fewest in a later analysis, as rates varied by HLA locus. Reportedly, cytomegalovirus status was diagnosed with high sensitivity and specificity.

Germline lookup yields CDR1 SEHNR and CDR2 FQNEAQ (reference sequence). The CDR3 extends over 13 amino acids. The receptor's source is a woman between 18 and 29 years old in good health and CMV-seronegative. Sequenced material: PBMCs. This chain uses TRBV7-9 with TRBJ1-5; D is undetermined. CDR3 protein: CSSSLERNQPQHF. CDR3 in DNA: TGTTCCAGCAGCTTAGAGAGAAATCAGCCCCAGCATTTT.